This T cell receptor (beta chain) was sequenced for a study of CD4+ T cells in melanoma. The length of the CDR3 is 15 residues. Trimming cost V 7 bases and J 7 bases; bases outside gene matches: 9. The V gene's germline CDR1 is SGHVS and CDR2 FQNEAQ. The table came from immunoSEQ multiplex PCR; TCRdb's copy has only in-frame clones and leaves some out. The profile shows 20,000 to 25,000 clones, about four fifths of them singletons. Study results and caveats: Neoantigen-specific CD4+ T cells in melanoma reportedly had diverse differentiation states. A reported correlation linked neoantigen-specific CD4+ T cells to CD8+, macrophage and B cell function.

Points on this clone: No antigen is known for it.

This chain uses TRBV7-8 with TRBJ2-2, with 10 nucleotides matching TRBD2. The clonotype was recovered from a human donor with melanoma. The sample taken for sequencing was cells from a culture (not recorded whether cultured in vitro). Here the CDR3 reads CASILAGTSNGELFF. CDR3 bases: TGTGCCAGCATACTAGCGGGGACATCGAACGGGGAGCTGTTTTTT.